These T cell receptor beta chains were read from a single sample in a study of blood T cell repertoires in COVID-19. Produced via immunoSEQ multiplex PCR; TCRdb's table is partial and in-frame only. The table includes about 190,000 clones, under 85% detected once. The sample was peripheral blood. The receptors stem from a man aged 55 to 70 with active or convalescent COVID-19. CDR3s include the opening cysteine and the closing phenylalanine or tryptophan. D genes are given only for firm matches. A row's size may be missing; if present it is once, few, many or a size class.

D: TRBD2; V: TRBV5-1; size: NA; J: TRBJ2-5; CDR3: CASTPPGTSGQETQYF; DNA: TGCGCCAGCACCCCCCCCGGGACTAGCGGGCAAGAGACCCAGTACTTC
D: NA; V: TRBV4-3; size: once; J: TRBJ1-6; CDR3: CASSQGSSYNSPLHF; DNA: TGCGCCAGCAGCCAAGGGAGCTCCTATAATTCACCCCTCCACTTT
D: TRBD2; V: TRBV5-6; size: NA; J: TRBJ2-5; CDR3: CASHNRLAGVETQYF; DNA: TGTGCCAGCCACAACCGACTAGCGGGAGTGGAGACCCAGTACTTC
D: NA; V: TRBV3-1/TRBV3-2; size: NA; J: TRBJ2-3; CDR3: CASSPQTGPDTQYF; DNA: TGTGCCAGCAGCCCACAGACAGGCCCAGATACGCAGTATTTT
D: TRBD2; V: TRBV5-6; size: NA; J: TRBJ2-7; CDR3: CASSWGLAGVSEQYF; DNA: TGTGCCAGCAGCTGGGGACTAGCGGGAGTGAGTGAGCAGTACTTC
D: NA; V: TRBV4-3; size: NA; J: TRBJ2-1; CDR3: CASSQGRGLNNEQFF; DNA: TGCGCCAGCAGCCAAGGGCGGGGTTTAAACAATGAGCAGTTCTTC
D: NA; V: TRBV7-2; size: NA; J: TRBJ1-2; CDR3: CASSLDGGNYGYTF; DNA: TGTGCCAGCAGTCTAGACGGGGGGAACTATGGCTACACCTTC
D: NA; V: TRBV7-2; size: NA; J: TRBJ1-1; CDR3: CASSSLRVTEAFF; DNA: TGTGCCAGCAGCTCCCTCAGGGTAACTGAAGCTTTCTTT
D: NA; V: TRBV7-2; size: few; J: TRBJ1-2; CDR3: CASSSRGGDGYTF; DNA: TGTGCCAGCAGCTCCAGGGGTGGAGATGGCTACACCTTC
D: TRBD1; V: TRBV24-1; size: NA; J: TRBJ1-5; CDR3: CATRPPRDREYSNQPQHF; DNA: TGTGCCACCAGGCCTCCCCGGGACAGGGAATATAGCAATCAGCCCCAGCATTTT
D: NA; V: TRBV6-6; size: NA; J: TRBJ2-2; CDR3: CASSPSLNTGELFF; DNA: TGTGCCAGCAGTCCCTCCCTAAACACCGGGGAGCTGTTTTTT
D: TRBD2; V: TRBV5-1; size: NA; J: TRBJ2-1; CDR3: CASSISGGPPGNEQFF; DNA: TGCGCCAGCAGCATTAGCGGGGGGCCACCTGGCAATGAGCAGTTCTTC
D: NA; V: TRBV5-6; size: few; J: TRBJ2-4; CDR3: CASSRTDRPLGQYF; DNA: TGTGCCAGCAGCCGGACTGACAGGCCGCTCGGTCAGTACTTC
D: NA; V: TRBV29-1; size: NA; J: TRBJ1-2; CDR3: CSVITGLAESYTF; DNA: TGCAGCGTTATCACAGGGTTGGCGGAAAGCTACACCTTC
D: NA; V: TRBV7-2; size: NA; J: TRBJ1-4; CDR3: CASSLAPTPNEKLFF; DNA: TGTGCCAGCAGCTTAGCACCGACACCTAATGAAAAACTGTTTTTT
D: NA; V: TRBV6-5; size: NA; J: TRBJ2-1; CDR3: CASSYPLGGEQFF; DNA: TGTGCCAGCAGTTACCCTCTCGGAGGTGAGCAGTTCTTC
D: TRBD2; V: TRBV2; size: NA; J: TRBJ2-1; CDR3: CASSVASGSNEQFF; DNA: TGTGCCAGCAGTGTTGCTAGCGGAAGCAATGAGCAGTTCTTC
D: NA; V: TRBV7-7; size: NA; J: TRBJ2-1; CDR3: CASSSRLLAQQFF; DNA: TGTGCCAGCAGCTCGAGACTCCTTGCTCAGCAGTTCTTC
D: NA; V: TRBV24-1; size: NA; J: TRBJ2-7; CDR3: CATSEGGEQYF; DNA: TGTGCCACCAGTGAAGGAGGAGAGCAGTACTTC
D: TRBD2; V: TRBV5-4; size: NA; J: TRBJ2-1; CDR3: CASSSGLAINEQFF; DNA: TGTGCCAGCAGCTCCGGACTAGCGATCAATGAGCAGTTCTTC
D: TRBD1; V: TRBV7-6; size: NA; J: TRBJ1-4; CDR3: CASSLRTGGEKLFF; DNA: TGTGCCAGCAGCCTCCGGACAGGGGGCGAAAAACTGTTTTTT
D: NA; V: TRBV6-6; size: NA; J: TRBJ1-1; CDR3: CASSYFPGSRNTEAFF; DNA: TGTGCCAGCAGTTACTTTCCGGGGTCTAGGAACACTGAAGCTTTCTTT
D: NA; V: TRBV19; size: NA; J: TRBJ2-7; CDR3: CASMGDNAYEQYF; DNA: TGTGCCAGTATGGGGGACAACGCCTACGAGCAGTACTTC
D: TRBD1; V: TRBV7-9; size: NA; J: TRBJ2-7; CDR3: CASGDRKGGEQYF; DNA: TGTGCCAGCGGGGACAGGAAGGGGGGCGAGCAGTACTTC
D: NA; V: TRBV5-1; size: NA; J: TRBJ1-3; CDR3: CASSLAGLSGNTIYF; DNA: TGCGCCAGCAGCTTGGCGGGTCTCTCTGGAAACACCATATATTTT
D: TRBD1; V: TRBV5-1; size: NA; J: TRBJ2-2; CDR3: CASSGGPATGFGELFF; DNA: TGCGCCAGCAGCGGGGGTCCTGCGACAGGGTTTGGGGAGCTGTTTTTT
D: TRBD2; V: TRBV3-1/TRBV3-2; size: NA; J: TRBJ2-3; CDR3: CASSQDYKGLAGCTDTQYF; DNA: TGTGCCAGCAGCCAAGATTATAAGGGACTAGCGGGATGCACAGATACGCAGTATTTT
D: NA; V: TRBV2; size: once; J: TRBJ1-5; CDR3: CASSLDRLNQPQHF; DNA: TGTGCCAGCAGTCTGGACAGACTCAATCAGCCCCAGCATTTT
D: NA; V: TRBV7-2; size: NA; J: TRBJ2-1; CDR3: CASSANPHNEQFF; DNA: TGTGCCAGCAGCGCGAACCCACACAATGAGCAGTTCTTC
D: TRBD1; V: TRBV28; size: NA; J: TRBJ1-5; CDR3: CASSPPRDRPQHF; DNA: TGTGCCAGCAGTCCCCCACGGGACAGGCCCCAGCATTTT
D: NA; V: TRBV4-1; size: NA; J: TRBJ2-1; CDR3: CASSPGISYNEQFF; DNA: TGCGCCAGCAGCCCAGGGATCTCCTACAATGAGCAGTTCTTC
D: TRBD1; V: TRBV11-2; size: many; J: TRBJ2-5; CDR3: CASSSGPGQGKTQYF; DNA: TGTGCCAGCAGCTCGGGGCCGGGACAGGGGAAGACCCAGTACTTC
D: TRBD2; V: TRBV5-4; size: NA; J: TRBJ2-1; CDR3: CASSPGGSGNYNEQFF; DNA: TGTGCCAGCAGCCCCGGGGGTAGCGGGAATTACAATGAGCAGTTCTTC
D: NA; V: TRBV19; size: once; J: TRBJ2-2; CDR3: CATTERVATGELFF; DNA: TGTGCCACCACAGAGAGGGTGGCCACCGGGGAGCTGTTTTTT
D: TRBD1; V: TRBV4-3; size: NA; J: TRBJ2-7; CDR3: CASSYGTGSSYEQYF; DNA: TGCGCCAGCAGCTATGGGACAGGAAGCTCCTACGAGCAGTACTTC
D: TRBD1; V: TRBV28; size: NA; J: TRBJ2-7; CDR3: CASRGRTGDYEQYF; DNA: TGTGCCAGCAGAGGGAGGACAGGGGACTACGAGCAGTACTTC
D: NA; V: TRBV11-2; size: NA; J: TRBJ2-3; CDR3: CASSLGLAVHTDTQYF; DNA: TGTGCCAGCAGCTTAGGTTTAGCGGTACACACAGATACGCAGTATTTT
D: TRBD2; V: TRBV18; size: NA; J: TRBJ2-3; CDR3: CASSPLAGGGGDTQYF; DNA: TGTGCCAGCTCACCGCTAGCGGGAGGCGGGGGAGATACGCAGTATTTT
D: TRBD2; V: TRBV7-3; size: NA; J: TRBJ2-3; CDR3: CASSPAGGTDTQYF; DNA: TGTGCCAGCAGCCCCGCGGGGGGCACAGATACGCAGTATTTT
D: NA; V: TRBV7-3; size: NA; J: TRBJ2-7; CDR3: CASSYGPGLGEGEQYF; DNA: TGTGCCAGCAGCTACGGCCCGGGATTGGGAGAAGGCGAGCAGTACTTC
D: TRBD1; V: TRBV11-2; size: once; J: TRBJ1-2; CDR3: CASSLNRGPGYTF; DNA: TGTGCCAGCAGCTTGAACAGGGGGCCTGGCTACACCTTC
D: NA; V: TRBV2; size: NA; J: TRBJ2-3; CDR3: CASSLGTDTQYF; DNA: TGTGCCAGCAGTCTCGGGACAGATACGCAGTATTTT
D: NA; V: TRBV5-4; size: once; J: TRBJ2-1; CDR3: CASSTRNIGGEQFF; DNA: TGTGCCAGCAGCACTCGCAATATAGGGGGTGAGCAGTTCTTC
D: NA; V: TRBV11-3; size: NA; J: TRBJ1-1; CDR3: CASSKNWGDTEAFF; DNA: TGTGCCAGCAGCAAGAACTGGGGCGACACTGAAGCTTTCTTT
D: NA; V: TRBV5-5; size: NA; J: TRBJ2-1; CDR3: CASSRDPSSSYNEQFF; DNA: TGTGCCAGCTCGCGGGACCCATCGAGCTCCTACAATGAGCAGTTCTTC